Below, 7 T cell receptor beta chains from the same sample are listed, as sequenced in a study of neurological immune-mediated disorders. Described time point: longitudinal time-point 2. From the 5' RACE reads, TCRdb called clonotypes with MiXCR, one entry per CDR3 protein. The data contain 81,000 or so distinct CDR3 sequences, under 15% of them seen just once; the ten biggest clones take up 5%. The sequenced sample consisted of PBMCs. The receptors stem from a female donor with HTLV-1-associated myelopathy (HAM/TSP).

V is TRBV27 and J is TRBJ2-7; 8 bases line up with TRBD2. V trimming: 8 bases; J trimming: 7 bases; junction bases outside the gene matches: 7. The CDR3 has 12 residues. The germline V gene has CDR1 MNHEY and CDR2 SMNVEV (reference sequence). CDR3 DNA sequence: TGTGCCAGCGCACCTTCGGGGGGGGAGCAGTACTTC. Encoded protein: CASAPSGGEQYF.

In this sample, this clonotype turned up many times. This chain uses TRBV20-1 with TRBJ2-3, with 7 bases lining up with TRBD1. This CDR3 comprises 17 residues. V shed 0 bases, J shed 4 bases, and the junction held 13 bases outside the gene matches. Germline CDR1 DFQATT, CDR2 SNEGSKA (reference sequence). The CDR3 spells CSARDVGQGVVADTQYF. The CDR3 coding sequence is TGCAGTGCTAGAGATGTAGGCCAGGGGGTCGTCGCAGATACGCAGTATTTT.

This clonotype was seen many times. The rearrangement links TRBV5-1 to TRBJ1-2; 9 positions match TRBD1. Germline values: CDR1 SGHRS, CDR2 YFSETQ. This CDR3 region has 16 residues. Trimming at V came to 1 base and at J to 7 bases, leaving 11 bases not matched to a gene. CDR3 bases: TGCGCCAGCAGCTTGCGGGACAGGGTGGCCCCCTTTGGCTACACCTTC. This sequence encodes CASSLRDRVAPFGYTF.

There are many counts of this clonotype. V is TRBV9 and J is TRBJ2-3, with D possibly being TRBD2 (6 bases). The V end lost 0 bases, the J end lost 0 bases, and 11 bases lay between the germline ends. The CDR3 consists of 16 residues. Germline CDR1 is SGDLS and CDR2 is YYNGEE. Written as DNA, the CDR3 is TGTGCCAGCAGCGTAGCGGCCGGGACTAGCACAGATACGCAGTATTTT. Its protein product is CASSVAAGTSTDTQYF.

The chain uses TRBV5-1 and TRBJ2-3; TRBD1 might be the D (7 bases). The V gene's germline CDR1 is SGHRS and CDR2 YFSETQ. Deletions cut 3 bases from V and 4 bases from J, with 12 bases between. The CDR3 consists of 14 residues. The CDR3 sequence: CASSSQGGADTQYF. As DNA, the CDR3 is TGCGCCAGCAGCTCCCAGGGGGGCGCAGATACGCAGTATTTT.

A few counts support this clonotype. The chain recombines TRBV15 with TRBJ2-4; TRBD2 might be the D (6 bases). Trimming cost V 3 bases and J 0 bases, with 12 bases left between them. The CDR3 is 16 residues long. The germline V gene has CDR1 LNHNV and CDR2 YYDKDF (reference sequence). In DNA form, the CDR3 reads TGTGCCACCAGCAGGGGAGGTGAAGTAGCCAAAAACATTCAGTACTTC. Translated: CATSRGGEVAKNIQYF.

This clonotype was recorded many times. The chain joins TRBV4-1 to TRBJ1-1, with 7 bases lining up with TRBD1. V lost 3 bases, J lost 6 bases, and 10 bases stayed unmatched. The CDR3 runs to 15 residues. Germline assignment: CDR1 MGHRA and CDR2 YSYEKL. DNA for the CDR3: TGCGCCAGCAGCCACACCGACAGGGTGAGGGCTGAAGCTTTCTTT. The encoded protein is CASSHTDRVRAEAFF.